This TCR beta chain is drawn from a study of cytomegalovirus exposure and HLA in healthy donors (dated by TCRdb to 2017 to 2019). With regard to the full study: In an earlier analysis of around 540 of the donors, 250 to 300 Gb of sequence data and 90 million to 120 million unique TCR beta sequences from about 179 million T cells were reported. Roughly 300 gigabases of sequencing data and approximately 85 million unique TCR sequences were included in an early release covering about 700 HLA-typed donors. Among the roughly 400 genotyped donors, around 79% belonged to the genetic ancestry cluster associated with self-reported Caucasian donors. The study aimed to test whether cataloging public T cell receptors could reveal signatures of past pathogen exposure. Using immunosequencing, the study profiled T cell repertoires from 640 or so subjects and related those repertoires to cytomegalovirus serostatus. In addition to the first cohort of around 670 subjects, a separate validation cohort of approximately 130 different subjects was used. The study combined high-throughput TCR immunosequencing, statistical association of individual TCRs with disease status, and machine learning to predict cytomegalovirus infection status. A later analysis re-analyzed previously published TCR beta repertoires from 666 donors and added high-resolution HLA genotyping to study TCR occurrence patterns. In the later analysis, no new phenotypic data were used to find candidate immune exposures; instead, reliance was placed on TCR beta sequences and their occurrence across donors. An earlier analysis of 587 of the donors applied high-throughput TCR beta sequencing to assess whether each TCR beta V gene segment acted as functional or pseudogenic. Alongside the repertoire data, information on donor age, sex, ethnicity and CMV serostatus was compiled. A later genetic analysis used genome-wide SNP genotypes for about three fifths of the 666 donors, treating that subset as a discovery cohort. Every repertoire in the discovery cohort had been generated on one and the same sequencing platform. Class I and class II HLA loci were covered by the typing at four-digit resolution. Typing coverage differed by locus: A, B, C, DRB1 and DQB1 were typed in roughly 629-630 donors, DQA1 in about 550, DPA1 in around 580, and DPB1 in 450 to 480. A handful of DR-DQ haplotypes were handled as single units for association and clustering because linkage in the cohort was strong. Among under 450 genotyped donors of the cohort, an average of around 240,000 unique TCR beta nucleotide sequences were sequenced per donor, 15% to 20% of them non-productive.

Libraries came from the immunoSEQ multiplex PCR assay. For the multiplex PCR, a mixture combining 60 forward primers for TCR Vbeta segments and 13 reverse primers for TCR Jbeta segments was used. The CDR3 region of rearranged TCR beta genes was amplified from genomic DNA with a multiplex PCR assay. The Illumina HiSeq System was used to sequence the amplified TCR beta libraries as 87-base-pair reads. The study's own analysis went as follows. In a later analysis, some 80 million unique TCR beta chains were counted across the 500 to 850 repertoires, and approximately 11 million of these chains were shared by at least two donors. To remove PCR and sequencing errors, raw reads were error-corrected and collapsed into unique sequences using a nearest-neighbor algorithm that merged closely related sequences. To assign V, D and J gene segments, CDR3 sequences were aligned to IMGT reference sequences. Each retained sequence needed at least a six-nucleotide match to both a V gene segment and a J gene segment. A rearrangement counted as productive if the CDR3 had no stop codons and remained in frame with V and J, and every other rearrangement counted as non-productive. Following IMGT convention, CDR3 was defined as the stretch from the second conserved V-encoded cysteine to the conserved J-encoded phenylalanine. The earlier analysis of about 590 of the donors excluded sequences that lacked an unambiguous match to a single V gene segment. An earlier analysis of fewer than 750 of the donors called V segments functional above 56.7% productive rearrangements and segregating when the between-donor standard deviation exceeded 5%. A statistical classification framework was developed to diagnose cytomegalovirus status using the catalog of TCR beta chain sequences. In a later analysis, TCR nucleotide sequences were compared against IMGT/GENE-DB human TR gene sequences so that V and J genes could be assigned. Using the TCRdist pipeline, a later analysis assigned CDR3 sequences along with most-parsimonious VDJ recombination scenarios. In a later analysis, each TCR beta chain was defined by its CDR3 amino acid sequence together with its V-gene family, and reads lacking a unique V-gene family were excluded. To address suspected cross-contamination and a sequencing artifact, a later analysis removed around 600 highly shared, low-generation-probability nucleotide sequences. For each public chain, a later analysis derived a clonal expansion index from normalized ranks of inferred template counts within each repertoire. In a later analysis, generation probabilities were computed using a VDJ recombination model fitted to out-of-frame rearrangements, and the results were checked against IGoR. Hypergeometric tests were used in a later analysis to score TCR-TCR, TCR-HLA and TCR-CMV co-occurrence, with a repertoire-size bias correction applied to the TCR pairs. False discovery rates were estimated in a later analysis by permuting HLA or CMV assignments 20 times. In a later analysis, co-occurring TCRs were grouped with DBSCAN, and TCRdist sequence similarity was added when clustering was performed within HLA-allele-positive subsets. Co-occurrence clustering excluded repertoires with fewer than 30,000 or more than 120,000 public chains, plus five with anomalous nucleotide sharing. Entries here come from immuneACCESS through TCRdb and include only in-frame sequences with V and J called. Some clones fail to appear in such tables; in the studies checked, an unresolved V gene covers under half of the shortfall, and the cause of the remainder is unknown. Clonal size and the V and J genes are those of that table, whereas D and trimming came from the DNA. Across this sample there are 150,000 to 200,000 clones, with almost 80% seen only once. The ten largest clones represent over 8% of the sample.

Of note for this clone: Its antigen remains undetermined. No base quality information exists; no much larger clone differs at one position.

The cohort was made up of approximately 700 healthy bone marrow donors. At the time of sampling, every cohort member was nominally healthy, though immune exposures that went unrecorded were likely present. The donor was CMV seropositive and was included in the group of about 290 seropositive cohort members. A peripheral blood sample was provided by each donor, and peripheral blood mononuclear cells were used for TCR beta sequencing. The Qiagen DNeasy Blood Extraction Kit was used to extract genomic DNA from the blood cell samples. Results and caveats for the whole study, not just this receptor: In a later analysis, HLA-associated TCR beta chains showed more clonal expansion and lower generation probabilities than non-associated chains that were equally common. Assigning TCR associations to individual alleles was difficult when HLA alleles, especially DR and DQ, strongly co-occurred. A later analysis reported that several top co-occurrence clusters appeared linked to parvovirus B19, influenza, CMV and Epstein-Barr virus. A later analysis found that TCR association rates varied across HLA loci, with DRB1 alleles showing the most associated TCRs and HLA-C alleles the fewest. In vitro tests confirmed that a few of the cytomegalovirus-associated TCR beta chains recognize cytomegalovirus antigens. Most TCR sequences were observed very rarely across donors, whereas some public TCRs were present in many individuals. Presence/absence analyses assumed roughly uniform sequencing depth across donors, an assumption that may not hold. The study listed over 150 TCR beta chains as associated with cytomegalovirus. The classifier was reported to diagnose cytomegalovirus status with high specificity and sensitivity in both the original cohort and the validation cohort. The authors suggested that the approach could potentially be generalized to other disease states and immunological phenotypes. According to a later analysis, most CMV-associated TCR beta chains appeared to be HLA-restricted, and the HLA associations seemed to be driven largely by CMV exposure. A further reported finding was that TCR beta sequences accurately predicted the HLA-A and HLA-B alleles for most subjects in the first cohort. A later genetic analysis reported fewer N-insertions in productive TCRs among donors in an Asian-associated ancestry cluster than the approximately 670-donor mean. In this cohort, only TCR beta chains were sequenced, and detectable features were limited by the absence of alpha or paired-chain data. HLA typing was unavailable for some donors at each locus, so association tests used only the typed subset. In a later analysis, about 17,000 TCR beta sequences were associated with specific HLA alleles at a false discovery rate of 0.05. A cluster of highly shared sequence variants was judged likely to represent a technical artifact of the sequencing pipeline. Immune exposure information for the cohort was limited to CMV serostatus. Linkage disequilibrium might explain the correlated functional status among segregating V segments, but an unknown experimental factor could not be ruled out. In a later genetic analysis, a missense DCLRE1C variant was associated with V-gene and J-gene trimming of TCR beta chains, and the association was replicated in an independent cohort. Because counts were too low, roughly 16 rarely observed V segments, including chromosome 9 orphons, were excluded from the earlier analysis of some 590 of the donors. In an earlier analysis of more than 500 of the donors, most TCR beta V segments appeared in productive rearrangements about 87% or about 30% of the time, broadly matching IMGT annotations.

The source material was PBMCs. The receptor was derived from a man aged 18-30 years in good health and CMV-seropositive.

CDR3 reads: CASSRINGEQYF. The base sequence is TGTGCCAGCTCACGAATAAACGGCGAGCAGTACTTC. The chain is assembled from TRBV18 and TRBJ2-7; the D gene remains uncertain. The germline ends are 10 bases apart after V is trimmed by 4 bases and J by 6 bases. Including cysteine and phenylalanine, the CDR3 has 12 amino acids. The entry retains the CDR3 DNA only, 36 bases that are in frame from base 1. The germline V gene encodes CDR1 KGHSH and CDR2 LQKENI.